This TCR beta chain was identified during a study of T-cell reconstitution after alpha-beta-depleted transplantation in children. The length of the CDR3 is 13 residues. V shed 1 base and J shed 4 bases, with 8 bases lying between them. CDR1 and CDR2 from the germline V gene are LNHNV and YYDKDF (reference sequence). The authors prepared the TCRbeta library with unique molecular identifiers. TCRdb ran MiXCR on the PCR reads and lists one entry per CDR3 protein. Seen here are 97,000 or so distinct CDR3 sequences, less than 6% observed once, and the top ten hold roughly 6.1%. In its sample, this clonotype was seen many times.

Here the sequenced sample was PBMCs, mostly from graft donor cells, taken 60 days after TCRalphabeta/CD19-depleted stem cell transplant. The V gene is TRBV15, the J gene TRBJ2-7; D is uncertain. The receptor was isolated from a female patient under 10 years old who had a stem cell transplant for Fanconi anemia, so the T cells may come from the graft donor. The CDR3: CATSRALFYEQYF. The CDR3 DNA sequence: TGTGCCACCAGCAGAGCTCTGTTTTACGAGCAGTACTTC.